This T cell receptor (beta chain) was sequenced for a study of tumor-infiltrating lymphocytes in primary liver carcinoma (dated by TCRdb to between 2016 and 2019). Turning to the overall study: Of the five patients (three men and two women, aged 30 to 69 years), four had hepatocellular carcinoma and one had combined HCC and intrahepatic cholangiocarcinoma. The tumors of the five patients were staged as T1-T3 N0M0, with maximum diameters ranging from 4.2 to 10 cm. Roughly 3.5 to 7.13 million productive TCRbeta reads were obtained per sample, and no significant difference in read depth was found between tissue types. For each liver tumor, the study sampled five regions along with adjacent normal tissue and blood, and applied TCRbeta repertoire sequencing, expression microarrays and whole-exome sequencing. A total of 35 specimens from 5 patients went through TCRbeta repertoire sequencing, namely 25 tumor regions, 5 adjacent noncancerous liver tissues and 5 peripheral blood samples. To link TCRbeta repertoire diversity to the local molecular phenotype, the 20 to 30 tumor region samples were profiled with Agilent mRNA microarrays. Repertoires from technical replicates were highly reproducible, with mean shared-clone rates approximately 0.9 and correlation coefficients above 0.98. General study outcomes and caveats: Only about 7.5-25% of top clones were found in all five regions of a tumor, suggesting spatial heterogeneity of tumor-infiltrating T cells. Pairs of tumor regions showed greater repertoire overlap (mean about 36%) than tumor-adjacent pairs (approximately 17%) or tumor-blood pairs (about 15%), which is consistent with antigen-driven expansion. The top 250 clones made up a significantly larger repertoire fraction in tumors than in blood (p = 0.039). Bulk unsorted samples precluded comparing CD4+ and CD8+ T cell repertoires. Only the TCR beta chain was sequenced, so true repertoire diversity is likely underestimated because unpaired alpha chains were not captured. The study included only four or five patients, and the authors note findings should be validated in a larger study.

Without any cell sorting, total RNA and DNA were co-extracted from roughly 18-30 mg of bulk tissue using the AllPrep DNA/RNA mini kit. Between November 2015 and March 2016, five patients in China with histopathologically diagnosed primary liver carcinoma had surgical resection. Patients had chronic HBV infection and were treatment-naive at sampling. Five spatially separated regions were sampled from each tumor: the superior, inferior, left-lateral and right-lateral poles, plus the tumor centre. According to histology, viable tumor cells made up more than 85% of every tumor sample. Fresh tumor and adjacent tissue pieces were bisected; one half was stored in RNAlater at -80°C, the other sent for histology. TCRbeta-specific cDNA was reverse-transcribed from 500 ng total RNA using a constant-region primer and ProtoScript II reverse transcriptase. The TCRbeta libraries were prepared through three rounds of nested multiplex PCR following a slightly modified ARM-PCR procedure. Each of the first two PCR rounds ran for around 10 cycles using multiplex TRBV1-TRBV30 forward primers together with a Cbeta reverse primer. Sample barcodes and Illumina adapters were added in a final 25-cycle PCR with Deep VentR polymerase. Before sequencing, amplicons of 200-500 bp were purified from gel using a QIAquick gel extraction kit. An Illumina HiSeq 2500 was used to sequence the TCRbeta amplicons, generating 250-bp paired-end reads. For the original study's pipeline: Quality trimming of reads was performed with Trimmomatic v0.33, and paired reads were merged with FLASH v1.2.11 so that full CDR3 sequences could be recovered. MiGEC v1.2.1b assigned V, D and J germline segments to the rearranged TCRbeta sequences. Clonotype statistics and Shannon-Wiener diversity indices were calculated with VDJtools v1.0.0. To reduce sampling bias, subsequent analyses other than the diversity analysis used only the 250 most abundant clonotypes in each sample. TCRdb redid the processing of the public reads, applying fastp at Q25 and MiXCR, and retained in-frame beta chains. Rows with a matching CDR3 protein are joined into one entry that keeps the most common DNA and genes. TCRdb assigned the V and J calls; the authors' analysis was not used. This sample has 150,000 to 200,000 distinct CDR3 sequences in its table, and 70% to 90% of those were observed once. In total, the top ten clones hold around 18% of the sample.

V is shortened by 6 bases, J by 6 bases, and the region joining them spans 11 bases. CDR1 SQVTM and CDR2 ANQGSEA are derived from the germline V gene. Inclusive of the bounding cysteine and phenylalanine, the CDR3 is 11 residues long. The DNA shown is the 33-base CDR3, in frame from base 1. About this clonotype: Its antigen is currently not known. It has no much larger one-base neighbor in the sample; base qualities were not kept.

This TCR was recovered from a man aged 40-49 years with primary liver carcinoma and hepatitis B virus infection. Sequencing was done on a sample of tumor tissue from primary liver carcinoma. The chain joins TRBV29-1 to TRBJ1-2; a tentative D match to TRBD1 spans 6 bases. CDR3 protein: CSVARGNGYTF. The base sequence is TGCAGCGTAGCCAGGGGAAATGGCTACACCTTC.